This TCR beta chain derives from a study of shared clonotypes between healthy human individuals (dated by TCRdb to about 2020). For the wider study: The cohort comprised a couple of women and a few men aged 18 to 49 years. Different laboratories and diverse techniques were used to prepare libraries and sequence TCR repertoires, to increase sequencing depth and limit assay-specific biases. For each donor, CD4 naive and CD4 memory were each given three plates, CD8 naive was given two plates, and CD8 memory was given one plate. Per donor, leukapheresis produced somewhere between about 0.8 and 9 billion PBMCs. To estimate repertoire size and how much clonotypes are shared between individuals, the study performed deep sequencing of blood TCR repertoires from roughly five healthy adults.

CDR1 and CDR2, looked up from the germline V gene, are SGDLS and YYNGEE. The V end loses 2 bases and the J end loses 4 bases, and a stretch of 11 bases separates them. The CDR3, from cysteine to phenylalanine, totals 14 residues. Just CDR3 DNA is preserved here, 42 bases in frame from base 1. Donors were healthy HIV-negative adults with no recently reported acute infections or vaccinations. Only Caucasian adults living in Nashville, Tennessee, USA were represented among the donors. CD4+ T cells were enriched through magnetic negative selection, after which naive cells were positively selected on CD45RA and the remaining negative fraction served as the memory subset. Blood was collected by leukapheresis, and PBMCs were isolated by Ficoll-Histopaque density gradient centrifugation and then cryopreserved in liquid nitrogen vapor phase. Purity and quantity of every magnetically sorted T cell population were checked by analytical flow cytometry. Genomic DNA was isolated from each sorted fraction and quantified by UV absorbance on a Nanodrop 2000c.

Paper-wide results and their limitations: The small number of donors limited the genetic and exposure-history diversity represented. Sampling was limited to blood, and TCR repertoires in tissue likely differ from TCR repertoires in blood. Estimated clonotype richness was generally larger for naive than for memory subsets. Even with the large sequencing depth, rarefaction of the sorted-subset datasets indicated that sequencing was incomplete. Based on pairwise subsampling, the degree of clonotype sharing among donors was expected to be affected by sequencing depth. Sharing across several donors was observed for around 5% of naive CD4, 3% to 4% of naive CD8, 2% to 2.5% of memory CD4, and about 0.38% of memory CD8 clonotypes. Higher generation probabilities were observed for clonotypes shared by all four sorted-subset donors than for non-shared clonotypes.

Turning to this clone: Its antigen is still unknown. There are no base qualities to consult, and no much larger clone falls within one base.

TCR CDR3 regions were amplified from genomic DNA by multiplex PCR using the deep immunoSEQ assay. Extracted genomic DNA from each cell subset was distributed evenly across all wells of several immunoSEQ 96-well plates, and each plate was treated as a replicate. For sorted subsets, about 200 ng genomic DNA, equal to some 30,000 T cell genomes, was loaded into each replicate PCR. Purified libraries were quantified with a Qubit 3.0 fluorometer, sized on a Bioanalyzer 2100, and re-quantified with the KAPA Library Quantification kit. A separate single-read 150-cycle Illumina NextSeq 550 flow cell was used to sequence each immunoSEQ 96-well plate. Regarding the original processing steps: The immunoSEQ output contained only junctional sequences without quality scores, so filtering could not match that applied to full-length reads. To assign V/J genes and CDR3, sequences were annotated against IMGT germline references using PyIR, a Python wrapper for IgBLAST v1.9. Reads with weak V/J assignments (E-value above 1e-6), missing CDR3, stop codons, out-of-frame junctions, or ambiguous translated residues were removed. V3J clonotypes were defined as sequences sharing an identical inferred V gene, J gene, and CDR3 amino acid sequence. The percentage overlap between two repertoires was calculated by dividing the number of shared unique clonotypes by the size of the smaller repertoire. RTK rarefaction, the Chao1 estimator, and Recon v2.1 estimates of unobserved clonotypes were used to assess repertoire richness. For all TCRbeta clonotypes obtained by the gDNA method from a few donors, generation probabilities were computed with OLGA. As stored in TCRdb, this immuneACCESS dataset retains in-frame rearrangements with V and J assigned. A fraction of the clones does not appear; measured against another copy, unresolved V genes explain less than half of the discrepancy, and the remainder lacks a known reason. Clone size and the V and J calls come from that table; the DNA yielded D and trimming. This sample lists over 950,000 clones; about 80% were detected once. The leading ten clones occupy 0.89% of the sample.

This clonotype was sampled from a man aged 18 to 30 in good health. Some clones in this sample may be carry-over from other donors' samples. The chain is made from TRBV9 and TRBJ2-3; TRBD1 is possibly the D segment (5 matching bases). Sequenced sample: memory CD4+ T cells from PBMCs. The cell subset or site label, read with the paper, signifies: CD45RA-negative fraction. In nucleotides, the sequence is TGTGCCAGCAGCGTCCAGGGTAATCCAGATACGCAGTATTTT. Translated, it gives CASSVQGNPDTQYF.